This T cell receptor (beta chain) was observed in a study of blood T cell repertoires in COVID-19. About the study: The United States, Italy and Spain provided the acute and convalescent COVID-19 samples. T cells, B-cell-depleted T cells, or PBMCs supplied cDNA or gDNA.

As originally analysed: Estimation of nucleated cell counts was performed using reference gene primer amplification. Measured with immunoSEQ multiplex PCR; TCRdb has only the in-frame clones, and not every one. Clone size and V and J calls were adopted from that table, with D and trimming inferred from the DNA. Of about 270,000 clones listed, around nine tenths were seen once; the top ten hold approximately 9.8%. This clone was picked up many times. The TCR comes from a man aged 35-49 years who had recovered from COVID-19. The specimen was peripheral blood.

The CDR3 reads CASVGQGGHEQYF. CDR3 nucleotide sequence: TGTGCCTCCGTGGGACAGGGGGGGCACGAGCAGTACTTC. The chain recombines TRBV30 with TRBJ2-7; 11 bases align to TRBD1. This CDR3 has 13 residues. J gave up 5 bases and V 7 bases, and 7 bases lay outside the gene matches. Germline CDR1 GTSNPN, CDR2 SVGIG (reference sequence).